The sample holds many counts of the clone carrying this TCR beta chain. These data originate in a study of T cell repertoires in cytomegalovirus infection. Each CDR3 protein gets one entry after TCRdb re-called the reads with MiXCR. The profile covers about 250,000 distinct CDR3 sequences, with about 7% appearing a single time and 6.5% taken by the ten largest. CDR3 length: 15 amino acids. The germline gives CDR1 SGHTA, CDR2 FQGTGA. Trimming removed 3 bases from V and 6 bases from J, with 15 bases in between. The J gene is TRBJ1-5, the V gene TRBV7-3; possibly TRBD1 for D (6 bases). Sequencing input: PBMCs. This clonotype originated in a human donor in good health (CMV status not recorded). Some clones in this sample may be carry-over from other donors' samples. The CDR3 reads CASSLTGALGQPQHF. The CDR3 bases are TGTGCCAGCAGCTTGACAGGCGCCCTTGGTCAGCCCCAGCATTTT.